This T cell receptor (beta chain) was sequenced for a study of T cells in localized non-small cell lung cancer. On this clone: Its antigen is unidentified.

The CDR3 sequence is 12 residues long. Germline CDR1 and CDR2: LNHDA and SQIVND (reference sequence). Trimming at V came to 4 bases and at J to 10 bases, leaving 4 bases not matched to a gene. Using immunoSEQ multiplex PCR, the repertoire was profiled, and TCRdb retains in-frame clones only, with some absent. Of 20,000 to 25,000 clones listed, roughly nine tenths are singletons. General study points: Within adjacent lung there appeared a median about 54 of the top 100 tumor clones. The highest T cell clonality was in uninvolved adjacent lung, above tumor. Sequencing was restricted to one tumor region; therefore, heterogeneity remains possible.

This receptor was obtained from a man between 35 and 75 years old with stage II squamous cell lung carcinoma. The J gene is TRBJ1-1, the V gene TRBV19, with 9 bases that match TRBD1. The source was PBMCs, collected before any cancer treatment. CDR3 protein: CASSTLGQGAFF. The CDR3 DNA is TGTGCCAGTAGTACCTTGGGACAGGGAGCTTTCTTT.